These T cell receptor beta chains were read from a single sample in a study of control samples from healthy donors and cancer patients. TCRdb's copy holds only in-frame clones and misses some; the assay was immunoSEQ multiplex PCR. Of roughly 20,000 clones in the sample, roughly 80% were seen once. Sequenced sample: PBMCs. These receptors were taken from a woman aged 70-85 years with lung cancer. CDR3s include the opening cysteine and the closing phenylalanine or tryptophan. The D gene is left open where the match is weak.

TRBD2 | TRBJ2-1 | TRBV29-1 | CSVAGLLSYNEQFF
- | TRBJ1-6 | TRBV10-2 | CASSDQGSGTSPLHF
TRBD2 | TRBJ2-1 | TRBV7-7 | CASSLIAGAYNEQFF
- | TRBJ2-1 | TRBV9 | CASSVLSSYNEQFF
- | TRBJ2-3 | TRBV11-3 | CASSLGGGVGTDTQYF
- | TRBJ2-5 | TRBV18 | CASSPKETQYF
TRBD2 | TRBJ2-3 | TRBV11-3 | CASSLGLGSTDTQYF
- | TRBJ2-5 | TRBV15 | CATGVAGNQETQYF
TRBD1 | TRBJ1-4 | TRBV14 | CASSQERQGTNEKLFF
TRBD2 | TRBJ2-2 | TRBV11-2 | CASSFTSSGTGELFF
- | TRBJ2-1 | TRBV5-8 | CASSLVRNEQFF
- | TRBJ2-7 | TRBV7-9 | CASSTILGDEQYF
TRBD2 | TRBJ2-1 | TRBV15 | CATSRGHGLAGGSSYNEQFF
TRBD1 | TRBJ2-3 | TRBV7-6 | CASSIRTGGADTQYF
- | TRBJ2-1 | TRBV27 | CASSFSNGATYNEQFF
- | TRBJ1-1 | TRBV6-5 | CASRGPKNTEAFF
- | TRBJ1-6 | TRBV4-3 | CASSQAPASYNSPLHF
TRBD2 | TRBJ2-5 | TRBV12-5 | CASGAGLAGGVRTQYF
TRBD2 | TRBJ2-7 | TRBV7-8 | CASSSGLGSSLGEQYF
- | TRBJ2-5 | TRBV9 | CASSVGWGTAMGETQYF